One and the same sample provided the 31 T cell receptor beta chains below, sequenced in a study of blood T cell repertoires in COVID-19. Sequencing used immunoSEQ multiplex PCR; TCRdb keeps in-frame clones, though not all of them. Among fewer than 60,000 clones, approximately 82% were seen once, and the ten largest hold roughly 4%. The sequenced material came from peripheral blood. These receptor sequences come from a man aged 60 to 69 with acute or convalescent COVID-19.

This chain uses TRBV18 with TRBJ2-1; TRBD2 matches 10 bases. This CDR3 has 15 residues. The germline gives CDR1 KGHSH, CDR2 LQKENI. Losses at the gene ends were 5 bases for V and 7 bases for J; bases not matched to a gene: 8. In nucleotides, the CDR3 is TGTGCCAGCTCAGCCACTAGCGGGGAAAATAATGAGCAGTTCTTC. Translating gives CASSATSGENNEQFF.

DNA of the CDR3: TGCGCCGGCACTCCGCGCGCCCCCCATCAGCCCCAGCATTTT. It codes for CAGTPRAPHQPQHF. The chain links TRBV23-1 to TRBJ1-5; D unclear. TRBV23-1 is reported as an ORF; its role is uncertain. The CDR3 is made up of 14 amino acids. The V end lost 11 bases, the J end lost 5 bases, and 19 bases lay between the germline ends.

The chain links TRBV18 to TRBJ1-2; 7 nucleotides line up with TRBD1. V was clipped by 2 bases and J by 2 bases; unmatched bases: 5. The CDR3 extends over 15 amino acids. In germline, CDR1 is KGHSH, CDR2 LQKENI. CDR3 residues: CASSPGTAQNYGYTF. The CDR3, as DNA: TGTGCCAGCTCACCAGGGACAGCTCAGAACTATGGCTACACCTTC.

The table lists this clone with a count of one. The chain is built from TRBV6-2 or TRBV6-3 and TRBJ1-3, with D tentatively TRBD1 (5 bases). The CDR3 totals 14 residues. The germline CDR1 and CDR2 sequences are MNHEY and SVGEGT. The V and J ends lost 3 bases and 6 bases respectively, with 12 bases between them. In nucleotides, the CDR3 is TGTGCCAGCAGTTATCCGGGACTTCAAAACACCATATATTTT. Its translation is CASSYPGLQNTIYF.

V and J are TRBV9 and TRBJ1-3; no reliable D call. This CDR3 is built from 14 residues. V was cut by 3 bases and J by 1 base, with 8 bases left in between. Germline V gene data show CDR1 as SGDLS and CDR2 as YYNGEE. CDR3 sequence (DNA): TGTGCCAGCAGCGGGCCGCCTTCTGGAAACACCATATATTTT. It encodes CASSGPPSGNTIYF.

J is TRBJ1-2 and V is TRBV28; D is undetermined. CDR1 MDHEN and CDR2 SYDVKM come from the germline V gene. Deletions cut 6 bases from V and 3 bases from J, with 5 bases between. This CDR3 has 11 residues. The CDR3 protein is CASSRDYGYTF. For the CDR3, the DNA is TGTGCCAGCAGCCGGGACTATGGCTACACCTTC.

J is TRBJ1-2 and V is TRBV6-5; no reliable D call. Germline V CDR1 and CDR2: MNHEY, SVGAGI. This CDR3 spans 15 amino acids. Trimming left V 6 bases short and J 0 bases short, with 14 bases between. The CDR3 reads CASRPFATTNYGYTF. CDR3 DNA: TGTGCCAGCAGGCCATTCGCCACAACTAACTATGGCTACACCTTC.

The CDR3 DNA reads as TGCGCCAGCAGCTTGTCCCGGGACATAGATGAGCAGTTCTTC. Translating it yields CASSLSRDIDEQFF. The V call is TRBV5-1, the J call TRBJ2-1; tentatively, D is TRBD1 (6 bases). The CDR3 sequence is 14 residues long. CDR1 and CDR2 (germline): SGHRS, YFSETQ. V lost 1 base, J lost 8 bases, and 13 bases lay in between. Full variable domain (rest looked up from reference TRBV5-1 and TRBJ2-1): KAGVTQTPRYLIKTRGQQVTLSCSPISGHRSVSWYQQTPGQGLQFLFEYFSETQRNKGNFPGRFSGRQFSNSRSEMNVSTLELGDSALYLCASSLSRDIDEQFFGPGTRLTVL.

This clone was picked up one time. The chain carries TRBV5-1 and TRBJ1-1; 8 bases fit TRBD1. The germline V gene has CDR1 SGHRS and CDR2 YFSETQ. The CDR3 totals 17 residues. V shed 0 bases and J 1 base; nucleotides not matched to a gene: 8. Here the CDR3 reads CASSLGGVGQGNTEAFF. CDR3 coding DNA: TGCGCCAGCAGCTTGGGAGGGGTAGGACAGGGGAACACTGAAGCTTTCTTT.

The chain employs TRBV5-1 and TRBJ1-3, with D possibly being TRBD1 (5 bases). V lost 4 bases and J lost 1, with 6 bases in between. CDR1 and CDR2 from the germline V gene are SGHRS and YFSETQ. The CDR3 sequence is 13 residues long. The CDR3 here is CASSRGSGNTIYF. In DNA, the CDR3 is TGCGCCAGCAGCAGGGGTTCTGGAAACACCATATATTTT. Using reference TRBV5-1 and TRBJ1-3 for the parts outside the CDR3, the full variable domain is KAGVTQTPRYLIKTRGQQVTLSCSPISGHRSVSWYQQTPGQGLQFLFEYFSETQRNKGNFPGRFSGRQFSNSRSEMNVSTLELGDSALYLCASSRGSGNTIYFGEGSWLTVV.

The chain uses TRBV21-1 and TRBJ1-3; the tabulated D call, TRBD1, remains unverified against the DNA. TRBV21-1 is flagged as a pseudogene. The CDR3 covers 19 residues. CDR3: CASSRNRTGALGSGNTIYF. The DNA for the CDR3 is TGTGCCAGCAGCAGAAACCGGACAGGGGCCCTCGGTTCTGGAAACACCATATATTTT.

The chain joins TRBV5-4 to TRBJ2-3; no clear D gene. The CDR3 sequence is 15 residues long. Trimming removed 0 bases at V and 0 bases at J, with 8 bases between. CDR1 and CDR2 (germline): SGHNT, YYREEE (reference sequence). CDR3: CASSLGGTSTDTQYF. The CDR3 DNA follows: TGTGCCAGCAGCTTGGGAGGAACTAGCACAGATACGCAGTATTTT.

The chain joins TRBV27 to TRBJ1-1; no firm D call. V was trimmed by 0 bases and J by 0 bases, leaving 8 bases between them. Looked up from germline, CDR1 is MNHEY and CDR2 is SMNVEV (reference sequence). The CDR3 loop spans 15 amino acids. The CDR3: CASSLSGSLNTEAFF. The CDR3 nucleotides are TGTGCCAGCAGTTTATCGGGCAGCCTGAACACTGAAGCTTTCTTT.

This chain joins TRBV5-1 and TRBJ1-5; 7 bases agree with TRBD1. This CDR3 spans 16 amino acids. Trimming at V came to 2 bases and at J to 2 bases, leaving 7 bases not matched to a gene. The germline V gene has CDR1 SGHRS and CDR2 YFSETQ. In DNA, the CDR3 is TGCGCCAGCAGCTTCCCAAACAGGGGTGGCAATCAGCCCCAGCATTTT. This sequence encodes CASSFPNRGGNQPQHF.

CDR3 in amino acids: CAISFRQQNTEAFF. For the CDR3, the DNA is TGTGCCATCAGCTTTCGACAACAGAACACTGAAGCTTTCTTT. J is TRBJ1-1 and V is TRBV10-3; D gene unclear. The CDR3 sequence is 14 residues long. Trimming removed 6 bases from V and 1 base from J, with 12 bases in between. CDR1 and CDR2 (germline): ENHRY, SYGVKD.

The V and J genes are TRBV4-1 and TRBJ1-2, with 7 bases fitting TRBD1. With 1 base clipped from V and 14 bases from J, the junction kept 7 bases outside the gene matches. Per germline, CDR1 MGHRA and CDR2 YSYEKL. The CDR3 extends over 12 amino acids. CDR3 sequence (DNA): TGCGCCAGCAGCCAAGGTGGGACAGTGGCTACCTTC. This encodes CASSQGGTVATF.

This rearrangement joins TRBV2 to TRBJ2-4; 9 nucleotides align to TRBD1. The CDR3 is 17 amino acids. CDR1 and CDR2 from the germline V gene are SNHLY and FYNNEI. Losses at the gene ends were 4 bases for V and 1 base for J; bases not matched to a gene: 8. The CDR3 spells CASSATDRGWAKNIQYF. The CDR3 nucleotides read TGTGCCAGCAGTGCCACGGACAGGGGCTGGGCCAAAAACATTCAGTACTTC. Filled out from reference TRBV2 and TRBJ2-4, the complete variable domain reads EPEVTQTPSHQVTQMGQEVILRCVPISNHLYFYWYRQILGQKVEFLVSFYNNEISEKSEIFDDQFSVERPDGSNFTLKIRSTKLEDSAMYFCASSATDRGWAKNIQYFGAGTRLSVL.

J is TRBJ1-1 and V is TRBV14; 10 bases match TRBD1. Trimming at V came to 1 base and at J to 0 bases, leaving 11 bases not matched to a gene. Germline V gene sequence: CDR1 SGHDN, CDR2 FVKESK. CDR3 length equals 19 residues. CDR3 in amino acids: CASSQAMGQGRPVNTEAFF. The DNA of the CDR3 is TGTGCCAGCAGCCAAGCCATGGGACAGGGGAGGCCCGTGAACACTGAAGCTTTCTTT.

In DNA form, the CDR3 reads TGTGCCAGCAGCTTAAAACAGGGGCCCGGGGAGCTGTTTTTT. Its translation: CASSLKQGPGELFF. The V and J genes are TRBV7-2 and TRBJ2-2, with TRBD1 matching over 7 bases. CDR3 length equals 14 residues. V shed 2 bases and J 6 bases; nucleotides not matched to a gene: 3. Germline V lookup: CDR1 SGHTA, CDR2 FQGNSA.

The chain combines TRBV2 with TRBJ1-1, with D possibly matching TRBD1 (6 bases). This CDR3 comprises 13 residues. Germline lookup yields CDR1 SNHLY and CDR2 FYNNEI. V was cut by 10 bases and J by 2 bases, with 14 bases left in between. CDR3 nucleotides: TGTGCCATTACTACAGGGAGTAACACTGAAGCTTTCTTT. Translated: CAITTGSNTEAFF.

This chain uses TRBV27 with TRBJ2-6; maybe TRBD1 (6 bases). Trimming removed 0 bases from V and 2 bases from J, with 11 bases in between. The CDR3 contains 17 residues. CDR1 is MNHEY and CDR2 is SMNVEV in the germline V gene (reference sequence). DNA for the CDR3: TGTGCCAGCAGTTTATCTACAGGGCTCACTGGGGCCAACGTCCTGACTTTC. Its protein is CASSLSTGLTGANVLTF. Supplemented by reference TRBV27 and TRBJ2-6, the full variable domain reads EAQVTQNPRYLITVTGKKLTVTCSQNMNHEYMSWYRQDPGLGLRQIYYSMNVEVTDKGDVPEGYKVSRKEKRNFPLILESPSPNQTSLYFCASSLSTGLTGANVLTFGAGSRLTVL.

CDR3 sequence reads: CAWGSEADTQYF. The CDR3 DNA reads TGTGCCTGGGGCTCCGAGGCAGATACGCAGTATTTT. V and J are TRBV30 and TRBJ2-3, with D hard to call. Trimming stripped 5 bases from V and 4 bases from J, with 10 bases between. From germline, CDR1 is GTSNPN and CDR2 SVGIG (reference sequence). The CDR3 has 12 residues.

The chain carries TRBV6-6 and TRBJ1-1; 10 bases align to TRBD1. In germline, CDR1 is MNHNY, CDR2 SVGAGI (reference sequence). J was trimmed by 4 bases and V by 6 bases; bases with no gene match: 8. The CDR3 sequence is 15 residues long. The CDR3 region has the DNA TGTGCCAGCAGCTGGACAGGGGGACGGGGCACTGAAGCTTTCTTT. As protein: CASSWTGGRGTEAFF.

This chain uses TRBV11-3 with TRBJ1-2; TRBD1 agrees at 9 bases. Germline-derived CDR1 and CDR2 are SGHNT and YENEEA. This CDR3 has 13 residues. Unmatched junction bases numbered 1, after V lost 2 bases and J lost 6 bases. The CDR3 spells CASSLRQGDGYTF. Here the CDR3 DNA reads TGTGCCAGCAGCTTACGACAGGGGGATGGCTACACCTTC.

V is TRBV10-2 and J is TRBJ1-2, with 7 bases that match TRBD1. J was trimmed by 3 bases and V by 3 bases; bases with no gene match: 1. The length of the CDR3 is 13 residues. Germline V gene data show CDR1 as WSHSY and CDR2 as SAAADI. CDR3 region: CASSEGGDYGYTF. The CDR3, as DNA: TGCGCCAGCAGTGAAGGGGGCGACTATGGCTACACCTTC.

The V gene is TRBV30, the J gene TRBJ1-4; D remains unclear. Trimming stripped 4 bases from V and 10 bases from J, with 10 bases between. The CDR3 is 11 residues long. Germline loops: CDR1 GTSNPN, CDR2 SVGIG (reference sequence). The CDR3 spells CAWNFFGKLFF. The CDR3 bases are TGTGCCTGGAACTTCTTTGGAAAACTGTTTTTT.

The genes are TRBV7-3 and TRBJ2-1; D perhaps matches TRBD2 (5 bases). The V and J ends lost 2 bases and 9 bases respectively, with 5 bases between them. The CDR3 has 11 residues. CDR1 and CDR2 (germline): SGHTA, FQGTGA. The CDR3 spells CASSLEGEQFF. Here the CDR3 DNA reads TGTGCCAGCAGCTTAGAGGGTGAGCAGTTCTTC.

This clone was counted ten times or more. CDR3 amino acids: CAWSVGVRGNQPQHF. CDR3 bases: TGTGCCTGGAGTGTCGGGGTCAGGGGGAATCAGCCCCAGCATTTT. The chain employs TRBV30 and TRBJ1-5; TRBD1 matches at 7 bases. This CDR3 is 15 amino acids long. With 0 bases clipped from V and 4 bases from J, the junction kept 6 bases outside the gene matches. The germline gives CDR1 GTSNPN, CDR2 SVGIG (reference sequence).

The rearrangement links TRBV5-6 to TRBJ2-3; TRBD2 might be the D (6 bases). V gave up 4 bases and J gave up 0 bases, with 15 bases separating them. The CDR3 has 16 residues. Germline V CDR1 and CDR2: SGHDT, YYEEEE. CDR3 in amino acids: CASSPGPGASTDTQYF. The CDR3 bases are TGTGCCAGCAGCCCGGGGCCGGGAGCTAGCACAGATACGCAGTATTTT.

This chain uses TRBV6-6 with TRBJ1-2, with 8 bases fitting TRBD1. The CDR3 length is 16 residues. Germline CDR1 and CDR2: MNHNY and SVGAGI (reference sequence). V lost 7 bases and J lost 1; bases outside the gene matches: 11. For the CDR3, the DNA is TGTGCCAGCAACGATCAGGGGGCGGAGGATAACTATGGCTACACCTTC. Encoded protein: CASNDQGAEDNYGYTF.

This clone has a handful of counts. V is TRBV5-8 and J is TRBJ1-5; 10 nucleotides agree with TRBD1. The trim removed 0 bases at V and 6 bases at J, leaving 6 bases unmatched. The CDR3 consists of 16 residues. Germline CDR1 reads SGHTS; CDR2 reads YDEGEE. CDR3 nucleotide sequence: TGTGCCAGCAGCTTGGTTGGGGGACAGGGGAGTCAGCCCCAGCATTTT. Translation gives CASSLVGGQGSQPQHF.